This T cell receptor (beta chain) was identified during a study of graft-versus-host responses after intestinal transplantation. Study-wide background: The whole recipient group had anti-thymocyte globulin induction followed by tacrolimus and steroids for approximately three years. Regarding the study as a whole: GvH clones appeared in recipient marrow, some first in ileum or blood.

Only in-frame clones appear in the TCRdb table, and some are missing; sequencing was by immunoSEQ multiplex PCR. Here the sample spans over 65,000 clones, 85% to 95% being singletons. Note on this clone: Its antigen is unknown.

This clonotype was sampled from a human donor who was the organ donor for an intestinal transplant. The starting material was unstimulated CD8+ T cells sorted from spleen or lymph node cells, obtained before transplant.

The CDR3 region is CASRGGNTEAFF. CDR3 DNA sequence: TGCGCCAGTCGGGGGGGAAACACTGAAGCTTTCTTT. V and J are TRBV4-1 and TRBJ1-1, with D tentatively TRBD1 (5 bases). V was trimmed by 9 bases and J by 2 bases, leaving 10 bases between them. Germline V gene data show CDR1 as MGHRA and CDR2 as YSYEKL. This CDR3 contains 12 residues.